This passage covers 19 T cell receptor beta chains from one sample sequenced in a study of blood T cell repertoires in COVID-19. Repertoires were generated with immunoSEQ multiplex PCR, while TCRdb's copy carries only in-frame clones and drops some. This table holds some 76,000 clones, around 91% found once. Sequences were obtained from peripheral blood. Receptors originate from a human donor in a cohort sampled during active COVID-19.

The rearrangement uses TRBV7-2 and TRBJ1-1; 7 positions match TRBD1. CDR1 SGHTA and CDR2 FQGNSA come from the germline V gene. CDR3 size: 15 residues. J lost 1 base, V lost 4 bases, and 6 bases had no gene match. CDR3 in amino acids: CASSYRQGANTEAFF. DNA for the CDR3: TGTGCCAGCAGCTACAGACAGGGCGCGAACACTGAAGCTTTCTTT.

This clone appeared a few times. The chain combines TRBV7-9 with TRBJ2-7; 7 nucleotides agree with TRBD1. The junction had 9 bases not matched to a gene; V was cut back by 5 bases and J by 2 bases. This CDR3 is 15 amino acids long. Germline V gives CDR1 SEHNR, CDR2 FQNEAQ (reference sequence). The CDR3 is CASSQRTGSAYEQYF. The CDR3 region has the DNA TGTGCCAGCAGCCAAAGGACAGGTTCGGCCTACGAGCAGTACTTC.

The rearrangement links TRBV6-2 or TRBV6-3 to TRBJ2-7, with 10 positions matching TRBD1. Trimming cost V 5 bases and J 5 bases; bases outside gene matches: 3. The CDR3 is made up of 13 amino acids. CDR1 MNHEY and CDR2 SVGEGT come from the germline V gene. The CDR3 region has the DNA TGTGCCAGCAGTCAGACAGGGGGCAACGAGCAGTACTTC. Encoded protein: CASSQTGGNEQYF.

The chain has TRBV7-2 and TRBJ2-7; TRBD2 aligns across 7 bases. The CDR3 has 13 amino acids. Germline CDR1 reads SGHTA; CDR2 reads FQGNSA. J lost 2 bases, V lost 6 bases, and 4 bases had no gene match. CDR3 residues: CASRFAGAYEQYF. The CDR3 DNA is TGTGCCAGCAGATTTGCGGGGGCCTACGAGCAGTACTTC.

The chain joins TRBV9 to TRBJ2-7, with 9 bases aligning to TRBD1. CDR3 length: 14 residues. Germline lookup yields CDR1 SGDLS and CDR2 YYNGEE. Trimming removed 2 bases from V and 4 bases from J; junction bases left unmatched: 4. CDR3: CASSVGTGIYEQYF. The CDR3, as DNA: TGTGCCAGCAGCGTGGGGACAGGGATATACGAGCAGTACTTC.

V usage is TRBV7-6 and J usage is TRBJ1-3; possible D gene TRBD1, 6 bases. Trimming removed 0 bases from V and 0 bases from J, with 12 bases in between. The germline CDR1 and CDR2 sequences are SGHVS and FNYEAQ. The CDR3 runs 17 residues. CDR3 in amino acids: CASSLADSLDSGNTIYF. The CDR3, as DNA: TGTGCCAGCAGCTTAGCGGACAGCCTAGACTCTGGAAACACCATATATTTT.

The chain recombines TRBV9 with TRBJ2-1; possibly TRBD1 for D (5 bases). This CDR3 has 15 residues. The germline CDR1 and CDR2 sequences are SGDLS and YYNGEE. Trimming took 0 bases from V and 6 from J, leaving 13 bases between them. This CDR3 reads CASSVDGAVLNEQFF. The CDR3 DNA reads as TGTGCCAGCAGCGTAGATGGGGCCGTACTCAATGAGCAGTTCTTC.

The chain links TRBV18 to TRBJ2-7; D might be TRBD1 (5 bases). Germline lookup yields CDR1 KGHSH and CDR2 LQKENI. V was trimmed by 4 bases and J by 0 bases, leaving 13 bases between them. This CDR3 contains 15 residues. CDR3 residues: CASSLGAGASYEQYF. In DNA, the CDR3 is TGTGCCAGCTCACTAGGGGCAGGAGCCTCCTACGAGCAGTACTTC.

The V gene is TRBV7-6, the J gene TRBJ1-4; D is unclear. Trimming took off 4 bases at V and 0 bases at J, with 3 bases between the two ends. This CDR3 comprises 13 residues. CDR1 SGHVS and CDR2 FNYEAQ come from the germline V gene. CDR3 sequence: CASSSATNEKLFF. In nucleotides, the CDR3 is TGTGCCAGCAGCTCCGCAACTAATGAAAAACTGTTTTTT.

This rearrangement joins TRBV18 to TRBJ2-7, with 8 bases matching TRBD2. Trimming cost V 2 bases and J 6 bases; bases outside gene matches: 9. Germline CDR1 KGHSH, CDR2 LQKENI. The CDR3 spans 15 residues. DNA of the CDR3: TGTGCCAGCTCACCAACGGTGAGCGGGGGATCCGAGCAGTACTTC. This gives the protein CASSPTVSGGSEQYF.

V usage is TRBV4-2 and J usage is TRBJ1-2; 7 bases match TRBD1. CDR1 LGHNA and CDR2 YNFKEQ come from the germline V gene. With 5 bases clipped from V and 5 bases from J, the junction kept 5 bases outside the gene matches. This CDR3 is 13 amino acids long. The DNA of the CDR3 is TGTGCCAGCAGCGGAGGGACAGATTATGGCTACACCTTC. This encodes CASSGGTDYGYTF.

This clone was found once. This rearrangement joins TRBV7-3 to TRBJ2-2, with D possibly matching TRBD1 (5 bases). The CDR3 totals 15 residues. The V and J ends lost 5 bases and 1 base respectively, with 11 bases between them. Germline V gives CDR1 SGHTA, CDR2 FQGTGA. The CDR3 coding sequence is TGTGCCAGCAGCCAAGGACAACGGAACACCGGGGAGCTGTTTTTT. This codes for CASSQGQRNTGELFF.

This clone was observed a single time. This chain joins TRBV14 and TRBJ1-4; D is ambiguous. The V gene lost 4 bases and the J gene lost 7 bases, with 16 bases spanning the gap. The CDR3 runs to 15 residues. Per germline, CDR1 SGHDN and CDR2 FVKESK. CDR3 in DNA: TGTGCCAGCAGCCCCTGGACCGGTCGGGGTGAAAAACTGTTTTTT. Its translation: CASSPWTGRGEKLFF.

This chain's CDR3 is CASSQGGAYNSPLHF. CDR3 nucleotides: TGTGCCAGCAGCCAAGGGGGAGCATATAATTCACCCCTCCACTTT. The V gene is TRBV3-1 (or the pseudogene TRBV3-2), the J gene TRBJ1-6, with D unresolved. Trimming shortened V by 1 base and J by 4 bases, and 8 bases separated the two germline ends. CDR1 and CDR2 from the germline V gene are LGHDT and YNNKEL (reference sequence). The CDR3 covers 15 residues.

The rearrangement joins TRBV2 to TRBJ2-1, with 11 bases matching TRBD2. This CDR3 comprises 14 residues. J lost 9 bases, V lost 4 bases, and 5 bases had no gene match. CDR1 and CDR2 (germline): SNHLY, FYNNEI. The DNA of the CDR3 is TGTGCCAGCAGTGCAGGGACTAGCGGTGGTGAGCAGTTCTTC. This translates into CASSAGTSGGEQFF.

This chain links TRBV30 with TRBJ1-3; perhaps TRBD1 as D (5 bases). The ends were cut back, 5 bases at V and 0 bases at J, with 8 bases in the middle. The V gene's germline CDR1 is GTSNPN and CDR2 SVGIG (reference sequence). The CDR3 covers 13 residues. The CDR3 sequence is CAWDSSSGNTIYF. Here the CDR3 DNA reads TGTGCCTGGGACAGTTCCTCTGGAAACACCATATATTTT.

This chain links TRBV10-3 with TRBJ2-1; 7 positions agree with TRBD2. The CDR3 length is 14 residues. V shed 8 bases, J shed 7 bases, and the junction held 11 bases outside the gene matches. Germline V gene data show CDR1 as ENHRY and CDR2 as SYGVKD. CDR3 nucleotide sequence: TGTGCCATCTTTTCAGGGACTACCGCAAATGAGCAGTTCTTC. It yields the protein CAIFSGTTANEQFF.

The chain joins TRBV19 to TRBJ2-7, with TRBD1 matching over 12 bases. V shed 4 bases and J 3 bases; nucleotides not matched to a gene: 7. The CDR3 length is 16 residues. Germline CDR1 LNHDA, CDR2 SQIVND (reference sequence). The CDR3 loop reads CASSRGTGGEIYEQYF. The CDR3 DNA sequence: TGTGCCAGTAGTAGGGGGACAGGGGGCGAGATCTACGAGCAGTACTTC. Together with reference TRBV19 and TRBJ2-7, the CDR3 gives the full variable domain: DGGITQSPKYLFRKEGQNVTLSCEQNLNHDAMYWYRQDPGQGLRLIYYSQIVNDFQKGDIAEGYSVSREKKESFPLTVTSAQKNPTAFYLCASSRGTGGEIYEQYFGPGTRLTVT.

The CDR3 sequence: CASSYMDRGEKLFF. DNA for the CDR3: TGTGCCAGCAGTTATATGGACAGGGGTGAAAAACTGTTTTTT. The chain employs TRBV6-6 and TRBJ1-4; 9 bases align to TRBD1. The CDR3 is 14 residues long. V shed 3 bases, J shed 7 bases, and the junction held 3 bases outside the gene matches. Germline-derived CDR1 and CDR2 are MNHNY and SVGAGI (reference sequence).